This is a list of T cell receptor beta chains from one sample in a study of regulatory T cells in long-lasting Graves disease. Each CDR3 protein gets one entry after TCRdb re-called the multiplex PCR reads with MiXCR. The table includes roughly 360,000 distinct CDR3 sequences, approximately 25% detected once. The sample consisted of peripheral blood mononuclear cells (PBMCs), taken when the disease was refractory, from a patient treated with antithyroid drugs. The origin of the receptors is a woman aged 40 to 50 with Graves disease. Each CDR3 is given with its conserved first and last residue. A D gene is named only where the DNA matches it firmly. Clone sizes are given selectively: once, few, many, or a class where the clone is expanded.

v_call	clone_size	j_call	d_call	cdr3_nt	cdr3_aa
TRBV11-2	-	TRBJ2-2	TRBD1	TGTGCCAGCAGCCGGAAGGGACAGGGAGGTTCGGGGGAGCTGTTTTTT	CASSRKGQGGSGELFF
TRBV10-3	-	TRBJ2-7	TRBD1	TGTGCCATCAGTGGTGGACAGGACTCCGACGAGCAGTACTTC	CAISGGQDSDEQYF
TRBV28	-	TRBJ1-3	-	TGTGCCGGCAAGGGGGGGGCTGGAAACACCATATATTTT	CAGKGGAGNTIYF
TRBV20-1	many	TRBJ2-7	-	TGCAGTACTAGACGTATAGGTTACGAGCAGTACTTC	CSTRRIGYEQYF
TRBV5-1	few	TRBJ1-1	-	TGCGCCAGCAGCTTGGGACTAGGGGGGTTACCGAACACTGAAGCTTTCTTT	CASSLGLGGLPNTEAFF
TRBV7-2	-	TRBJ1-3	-	TGTGCCAGCAGCTTAGTCGGGGGGGGGACTGGAAACACCATATATTTT	CASSLVGGGTGNTIYF
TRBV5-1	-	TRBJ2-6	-	TGCGCCAGCAGCTTGGGGGTGGTCTCTGGGGCCAACGTCCTGACTTTC	CASSLGVVSGANVLTF
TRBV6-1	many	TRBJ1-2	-	TGTGCCAGCAGTCAAGACAACTATGGCTACACCTTC	CASSQDNYGYTF
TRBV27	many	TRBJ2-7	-	TGTGCCAGCAGTAGTAGCCCGGGACGAGCCTTGGAGCAGTACTTC	CASSSSPGRALEQYF
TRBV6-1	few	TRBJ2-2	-	TGTGCCAGCAGTGTATTGATCAAGTGGGCCAACACCGGGGAGCTGTTTTTT	CASSVLIKWANTGELFF
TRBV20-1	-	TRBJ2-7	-	TGCAGTGCAACCGACGGAACCTACGAGCAGTACTTC	CSATDGTYEQYF
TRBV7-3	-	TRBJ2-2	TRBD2	TGTGCCAGCAGCATGAGGGGACTAGCGCCCAGCGGGGAGCTGTTTTTT	CASSMRGLAPSGELFF
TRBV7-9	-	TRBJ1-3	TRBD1	TGTGCCAGCAGACCTACAGGGGCTGGAAACACCATATATTTT	CASRPTGAGNTIYF
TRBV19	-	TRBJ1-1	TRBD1	TGTGCCAGTACAGGGGGCTTGAACACTGAAGCTTTCTTT	CASTGGLNTEAFF
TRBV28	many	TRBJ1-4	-	TGTGCCACGCAGGGACTAGGTGAAAAACTGTTTTTT	CATQGLGEKLFF